Following are 21 T cell receptor beta chains from one sample sequenced in a study of CD8+ T cells in alopecia areata. Extraction of RNA preceded its reverse transcription into cDNA, which served as the sequencing template. Here immunoSEQ multiplex PCR was the method, and the copy in TCRdb shows in-frame clones only, minus some. The sample has 270,000 or so clones; more than 45% are singletons. Treatment specified: oral pan-JAK inhibitor, 5-10 mg twice daily. Source: CD4+ T cells sorted from blood, taken at week 24, from a patient treated with tofacitinib. These receptors all stem from a human donor with alopecia areata.

V usage is TRBV4-1 and J usage is TRBJ2-3; D not certain. The length of the CDR3 is 17 residues. Trimming cost V 1 base and J 3 bases, with 17 bases left between them. CDR1 and CDR2 from the germline V gene are MGHRA and YSYEKL. The CDR3 protein is CASSQVKLSDGTDTQYF. CDR3 nucleotides: TGCGCCAGCAGCCAAGTAAAACTTTCCGATGGGACAGATACGCAGTATTTT.

This chain joins TRBV7-9 and TRBJ2-7; 8 bases are a match to TRBD1. Unmatched junction bases numbered 7, after V lost 5 bases and J lost 7 bases. Germline V gives CDR1 SEHNR, CDR2 FQNEAQ (reference sequence). The CDR3 consists of 13 residues. The CDR3 DNA is TGTGCCAGCAGCCCGACTACAGGGGGAGAGCAGTACTTC. Protein: CASSPTTGGEQYF.

The V call is TRBV4-1, the J call TRBJ2-1, with a weak D call TRBD2 (5 bases). Germline V CDR1 and CDR2: MGHRA, YSYEKL. The CDR3 is made up of 13 amino acids. With 2 bases removed from V and 8 bases from J, the gap between germline ends came to 10 bases. The CDR3 sequence: CASSQIARDEQFF. CDR3 DNA: TGCGCCAGCAGCCAAATCGCGAGGGATGAGCAGTTCTTC.

The chain employs TRBV15 and TRBJ2-3; no firm D call. The V gene's germline CDR1 is LNHNV and CDR2 YYDKDF (reference sequence). V lost 4 bases and J 4 bases, leaving 9 bases between the germline ends. CDR3 length: 13 amino acids. The CDR3 DNA reads TGTGCCACCAGCAAAAGGAATCCAGATACGCAGTATTTT. Protein product: CATSKRNPDTQYF. Filled out from reference TRBV15 and TRBJ2-3, the complete variable domain reads DAMVIQNPRYQVTQFGKPVTLSCSQTLNHNVMYWYQQKSSQAPKLLFHYYDKDFNNEADTPDNFQSRRPNTSFCFLDIRSPGLGDTAMYLCATSKRNPDTQYFGPGTRLTVL.

The V call is TRBV30, the J call TRBJ2-5, with D perhaps matching TRBD1 or TRBD2 (5 bases each). V lost 5 bases to trimming and J lost 4 bases, with 20 bases between them. This CDR3 has 15 residues. Germline CDR1 reads GTSNPN; CDR2 reads SVGIG (reference sequence). CDR3 in DNA: TGTGCCTGGGACACCGAGGGGCGGTCAGGAGAGACCCAGTACTTC. Translated, it gives CAWDTEGRSGETQYF. Looking up the rest from reference TRBV30 and TRBJ2-5 gives the full variable domain: SQTIHQWPATLVQPVGSPLSLECTVEGTSNPNLYWYRQAAGRGLQLLFYSVGIGQISSEVPQNLSASRPQDRQFILSSKKLLLSDSGFYLCAWDTEGRSGETQYFGPGTRLLVL.

This chain joins TRBV5-1 and TRBJ2-5; TRBD2 is a possible D gene (6 bases). V lost 2 bases to trimming and J lost 4 bases, with 15 bases between them. This CDR3 has 15 residues. Germline V gene data show CDR1 as SGHRS and CDR2 as YFSETQ. CDR3 residues: CASSFGGERRETQYF. CDR3 DNA: TGCGCCAGCAGCTTTGGCGGGGAGCGGCGAGAGACCCAGTACTTC. The full variable domain, with the rest looked up from reference TRBV5-1 and TRBJ2-5, is KAGVTQTPRYLIKTRGQQVTLSCSPISGHRSVSWYQQTPGQGLQFLFEYFSETQRNKGNFPGRFSGRQFSNSRSEMNVSTLELGDSALYLCASSFGGERRETQYFGPGTRLLVL.

The genes are TRBV29-1 and TRBJ2-1, with TRBD2 identical over 10 bases. J gave up 10 bases and V 0 bases, and 9 bases lay outside the gene matches. The CDR3 extends over 15 amino acids. From germline, CDR1 is SQVTM and CDR2 ANQGSEA. The CDR3 DNA reads TGCAGCGTTGAAGAACAGCGGGGGGGGAGCGGAGAGCAGTTCTTC. Protein product: CSVEEQRGGSGEQFF.

This sequence joins TRBV4-2 and TRBJ2-7; the D is unclear. Per the germline V gene, CDR1 is LGHNA and CDR2 is YNFKEQ. This CDR3 has 13 residues. V was clipped by 0 bases and J by 3 bases, with 6 bases between them. The CDR3 DNA reads as TGTGCCAGCAGCCAAGAGACGGACTACGAGCAGTACTTC. It specifies CASSQETDYEQYF.

The chain employs TRBV7-2 and TRBJ1-6; no clear D gene. Germline V gives CDR1 SGHTA, CDR2 FQGNSA. Trimming removed 4 bases at V and 5 bases at J, with 9 bases between. There are 14 residues in the CDR3. The CDR3 loop is CASSSVVNNSPLHF. Written as DNA, the CDR3 is TGTGCCAGCAGCTCGGTTGTTAATAATTCACCCCTCCACTTT.

CDR3 loop: CAWSAEGSPRYF. CDR3 bases: TGTGCCTGGAGTGCGGAAGGGAGCCCCCGGTACTTC. The chain employs TRBV30 and TRBJ2-7; maybe TRBD2 (5 bases). Germline V gene sequence: CDR1 GTSNPN, CDR2 SVGIG (reference sequence). The length of the CDR3 is 12 residues. Trimming took 1 base from V and 12 from J, leaving 16 bases between them.

V and J are TRBV5-1 and TRBJ2-5; 8 positions agree with TRBD2. CDR1 SGHRS and CDR2 YFSETQ come from the germline V gene. With V trimmed by 4 bases and J by 2 bases, 7 bases remained unmatched. This CDR3 has 15 residues. The CDR3 reads CASSLSGALQETQYF. The CDR3 coding sequence is TGCGCCAGCAGCCTTAGCGGGGCACTTCAAGAGACCCAGTACTTC.

The chain is built from TRBV30 and TRBJ1-3, with D unresolved. CDR1 and CDR2 (germline): GTSNPN, SVGIG (reference sequence). Trimming shortened V by 4 bases and J by 6 bases, and 16 bases separated the two germline ends. There are 14 residues in the CDR3. The DNA of the CDR3 is TGTGCCTGGAATGGTCAGTGGCGGGAAAACACCATATATTTT. Its translation is CAWNGQWRENTIYF.

This clone was seen just once. The chain couples TRBV7-2 to TRBJ1-2; 11 nucleotides match TRBD1. CDR1 and CDR2 (germline): SGHTA, FQGNSA. The V and J ends lost 3 bases and 3 bases, in that order; junction bases with no gene match: 3. The CDR3 has 15 residues. CDR3 region: CASSLRTGGDYGYTF. CDR3 DNA sequence: TGTGCCAGCAGCTTGAGGACAGGGGGCGACTATGGCTACACCTTC.

This clone was seen once. The J gene is TRBJ1-2, the V gene TRBV10-3; maybe TRBD1 (5 bases). Germline CDR1 and CDR2: ENHRY and SYGVKD. CDR3 length: 13 residues. V dropped 4 bases and J dropped 3 bases, with 9 bases sitting between them. CDR3: CAISGTRDYGYTF. In nucleotides, the CDR3 is TGTGCCATCAGTGGGACACGGGACTATGGCTACACCTTC.

The V gene is TRBV30, the J gene TRBJ2-3; TRBD2 matches 7 bases. This CDR3 region has 15 residues. Trimming took 4 bases from V and 1 from J; bases not matched to a gene: 8. Germline V gives CDR1 GTSNPN, CDR2 SVGIG (reference sequence). CDR3 sequence reads: CAWTRRLAGTDTQYF. The CDR3 DNA is TGTGCCTGGACCCGCCGACTAGCAGGCACAGATACGCAGTATTTT.

This clone came up a few times. The V and J genes are TRBV5-5 and TRBJ1-1, with D possibly TRBD1 on 5 matching bases. Trimming cost V 4 bases and J 5 bases, with 12 bases left between them. CDR1 is SGHKS and CDR2 is YYEKEE in the germline V gene (reference sequence). This CDR3 has 13 amino acids. CDR3 residues: CASSTPRVTEAFF. The CDR3 DNA is TGTGCCAGCAGCACACCCAGGGTTACTGAAGCTTTCTTT.

V usage is TRBV7-3 and J usage is TRBJ2-6; D call uncertain. Trimming removed 2 bases from V and 4 bases from J, with 9 bases in between. This CDR3 has 15 amino acids. Germline-derived CDR1 and CDR2 are SGHTA and FQGTGA. The CDR3 coding sequence is TGTGCCAGCAGCTTACCCGGGTTGGGGGCCAACGTCCTGACTTTC. Translating gives CASSLPGLGANVLTF.

CDR3 nucleotides: TGTGTCGTAGGAGAAGCTACGGATACGCAGTATTTT. Its translation is CVVGEATDTQYF. The V gene is TRBV10-3, the J gene TRBJ2-3; D ambiguous. Germline lookup yields CDR1 ENHRY and CDR2 SYGVKD. The CDR3 length is 12 residues.

J is TRBJ2-7 and V is TRBV27, with 9 bases aligning to TRBD1. The CDR3 length is 13 residues. Germline V gene sequence: CDR1 MNHEY, CDR2 SMNVEV (reference sequence). J gave up 2 bases and V 6 bases, and 2 bases lay outside the gene matches. The CDR3 DNA is TGTGCCAGCAGGCGGGACAGGGCCTACGAGCAGTACTTC. This translates into CASRRDRAYEQYF.

The rearrangement uses TRBV28 and TRBJ1-1; D perhaps matches TRBD1 (5 bases). V lost 2 bases and J lost 12, with 10 bases in between. Germline V gene sequence: CDR1 MDHEN, CDR2 SYDVKM. CDR3 length: 11 residues. The CDR3 nucleotides are TGTGCCAGCAGTTTAGGAGGGGCATCTTTCTTT. Translating it yields CASSLGGASFF.

This clone was seen a handful of times. V and J are TRBV9 and TRBJ2-3; no clear D gene. The CDR3 extends over 16 amino acids. The germline CDR1 and CDR2 sequences are SGDLS and YYNGEE. With 3 bases removed from V and 2 bases from J, the gap between germline ends came to 16 bases. The CDR3 is CASSDAPGRPTDTQYF. The DNA for the CDR3 is TGTGCCAGCAGCGACGCCCCAGGACGGCCCACAGATACGCAGTATTTT.